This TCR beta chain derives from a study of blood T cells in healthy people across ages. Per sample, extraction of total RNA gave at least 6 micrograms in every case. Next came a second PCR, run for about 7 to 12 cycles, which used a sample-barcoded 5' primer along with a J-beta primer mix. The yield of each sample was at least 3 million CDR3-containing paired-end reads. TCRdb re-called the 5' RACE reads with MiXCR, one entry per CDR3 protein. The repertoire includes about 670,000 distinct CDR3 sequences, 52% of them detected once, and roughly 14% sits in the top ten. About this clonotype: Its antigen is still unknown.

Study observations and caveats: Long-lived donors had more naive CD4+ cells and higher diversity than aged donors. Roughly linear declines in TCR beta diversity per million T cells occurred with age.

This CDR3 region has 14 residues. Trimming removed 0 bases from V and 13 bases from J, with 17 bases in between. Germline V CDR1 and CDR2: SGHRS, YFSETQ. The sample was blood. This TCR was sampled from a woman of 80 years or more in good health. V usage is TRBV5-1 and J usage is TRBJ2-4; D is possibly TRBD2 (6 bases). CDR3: CASSLADPAREQYF. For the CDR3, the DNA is TGCGCCAGCAGCTTGGCCGACCCGGCTCGGGAGCAGTACTTC.